Included here is one T cell receptor beta chain sequence, with context. The data are from a study of human T cells and chemical hapten exposure. Across the whole study: 2% DPC applied to an approximately 2 cm by approximately 2 cm arm area sensitized donors. There were per-sample TCR yield variations, arising mainly from small pooled library volume differences.

Time point given: patch test 2, 6 weeks after DPC sensitization. Treatment: therapeutic diphenylcyclopropenone sensitization with weekly scalp DPC. As the library was built, unique molecular identifiers were attached to individual cDNA molecules. TCRdb recomputed calls from the RACE reads with MiXCR, one row per CDR3 protein. Of 85,000 to 95,000 distinct CDR3 sequences listed, 9.5% to 12% are singletons. In germline, CDR1 is LGHNA, CDR2 YSLEER. Trimming removed 4 bases from V and 8 bases from J, with 14 bases in between. CDR3 length: 13 amino acids. The sequence was collected from a man aged 40-49 years with alopecia areata. Some clones in this sample may be carry-over from other donors' samples. The chain is built from TRBV4-3 and TRBJ1-2; tentative D call: TRBD1 (5 bases). Here the sequenced sample was whole blood, taken in connection with sensitization to the hapten diphenylcyclopropenone (DPC). DNA of the CDR3: TGCGCCAGCAGCCTCGTCGGGGGGAAAGGCTACACCTTC. It codes for CASSLVGGKGYTF.